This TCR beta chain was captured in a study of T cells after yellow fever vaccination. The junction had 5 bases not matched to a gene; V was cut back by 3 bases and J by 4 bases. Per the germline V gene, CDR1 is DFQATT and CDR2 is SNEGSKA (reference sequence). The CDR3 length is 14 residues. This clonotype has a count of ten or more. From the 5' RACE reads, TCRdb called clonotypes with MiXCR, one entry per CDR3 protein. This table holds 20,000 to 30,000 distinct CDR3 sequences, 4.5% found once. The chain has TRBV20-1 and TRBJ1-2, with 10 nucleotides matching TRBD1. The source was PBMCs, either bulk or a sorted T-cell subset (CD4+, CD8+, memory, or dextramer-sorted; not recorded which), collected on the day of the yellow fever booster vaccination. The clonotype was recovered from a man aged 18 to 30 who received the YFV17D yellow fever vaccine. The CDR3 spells CSASAGQGTYGYTF. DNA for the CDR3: TGCAGTGCTAGTGCGGGACAGGGGACCTATGGCTACACCTTC.